This T cell receptor beta chain was recorded in a study of vaccination and CD4 T cells after COVID-19. Study details: The authors exposed cells to overlapping spike peptides derived from SARS-CoV-2, HCoV-NL63, HCoV-OC43 and HCoV-229E.

Sequenced with the Oncomine TCR Beta short-read assay was DNA taken from cultured CD4+ T cells. Investigators obtained genomic DNA by extraction from cultured CD4+ T cells. TCRdb passed the PCR reads through MiXCR, listing each CDR3 protein once. The table has 3,000 to 3,500 distinct CDR3 sequences, less than 25% seen once; the top ten hold 20% to 30%. Treatment here: approximately 9-day PBMC culture with coronavirus spike peptide pools or control peptides (ViraFEST assay). Harvesting of the unexposed donor's CD4+ T cells predated the COVID-19 pandemic (2011-2018). This CDR3 contains 15 residues. Germline values: CDR1 ENHRY, CDR2 SYGVKD. The ends were cut back, 4 bases at V and 5 bases at J, with 17 bases in the middle. This clonotype has only a few counts. Its antigen is as yet unknown.

The sample comprised CD4+ T cells from blood, cultured in vitro. The clonotype was recovered from a human donor in good health. The chain carries TRBV10-3 and TRBJ1-2, with D perhaps TRBD1 (5 bases). CDR3 coding DNA: TGTGCCATCAGTGGAGGGACCCAGACAAGGTATGGCTACACCTTC. Encoded protein: CAISGGTQTRYGYTF.